What follows are 19 T cell receptor beta chains derived from one specimen sequenced in a study of blood T cell repertoires in COVID-19 (dated by TCRdb to about 2020). Library prep was done by the immunoSEQ multiplex PCR assay. This immuneACCESS table, as held by TCRdb, lists in-frame sequences with V and J called but not all clones. Of the missing ones, under half trace to an unresolved V gene in checked studies; the others have no known cause. The sample contains approximately 130,000 clones, around 83% of them found a single time. The top ten hold 18% of the sample. Sequencing was done on a sample of PBMCs or T cells enriched from blood (not recorded which). The receptors come from a young man who had recovered from COVID-19.

This clone was detected a few times. The rearrangement links TRBV14 to TRBJ1-2; the D gene is possibly TRBD1 (6 bases). The V gene lost 4 bases and the J gene lost 7 bases, with 10 bases spanning the gap. The CDR3 totals 12 residues. Germline lookup yields CDR1 SGHDN and CDR2 FVKESK. The CDR3 loop is CASSPGQFGYTF. The CDR3, as DNA: TGTGCCAGCAGCCCCGGACAGTTTGGCTACACCTTC.

This clone occurred once. V usage is TRBV2 and J usage is TRBJ2-1; tentative D call: TRBD2 (5 bases). From germline, CDR1 is SNHLY and CDR2 FYNNEI. The CDR3 consists of 14 residues. Trimming shortened V by 7 bases and J by 0 bases, and 10 bases separated the two germline ends. CDR3 nucleotides: TGTGCCAGCAACCTAGGGAGCTCCTACAATGAGCAGTTCTTC. Its translation is CASNLGSSYNEQFF.

The chain links TRBV7-9 to TRBJ1-1, with 9 bases aligning to TRBD1. The CDR3 totals 15 residues. Unmatched junction bases numbered 6, after V lost 4 bases and J lost 3 bases. Germline CDR1 reads SEHNR; CDR2 reads FQNEAQ (reference sequence). CDR3 DNA sequence: TGTGCCAGCAGCTCCCGGACAGGGGAGGACACTGAAGCTTTCTTT. It yields the protein CASSSRTGEDTEAFF.

The chain combines TRBV5-5 with TRBJ2-1; D unclear. This CDR3 region has 14 residues. V was clipped by 0 bases and J by 9 bases, with 13 bases between them. CDR1 and CDR2 (germline): SGHKS, YYEKEE (reference sequence). The CDR3 spells CASSLGQVVSEQFF. The CDR3 region has the DNA TGTGCCAGCAGCTTGGGCCAGGTGGTTAGTGAGCAGTTCTTC.

The chain links TRBV19 to TRBJ2-3, with 8 bases lining up with TRBD2. V lost 5 bases and J lost 0; bases outside the gene matches: 4. This CDR3 comprises 15 residues. The germline gives CDR1 LNHDA, CDR2 SQIVND (reference sequence). The CDR3 DNA reads TGTGCCAGTAGTTCTCAGCGGGGGAGCACAGATACGCAGTATTTT. This sequence encodes CASSSQRGSTDTQYF.

This clone was found once. J is TRBJ1-1 and V is TRBV11-2, with D tentatively TRBD1 (5 bases). Trimming took 0 bases from V and 11 from J, leaving 16 bases between them. Germline lookup yields CDR1 SGHAT and CDR2 FQNNGV. The CDR3 has 14 residues. CDR3 coding DNA: TGTGCCAGCAGCTTAGATTGGGGCAGCGCCGAGGCTTTCTTT. Its protein is CASSLDWGSAEAFF.

The V and J genes are TRBV19 and TRBJ1-2, with TRBD1 matching 7 bases. V lost 4 bases to trimming and J lost 0 bases; unmatched junction nucleotides: 5. The V gene's germline CDR1 is LNHDA and CDR2 SQIVND (reference sequence). The CDR3 covers 15 residues. CDR3 nucleotides: TGTGCCAGTAGTACGCATCAGGGGGCTAACTATGGCTACACCTTC. Protein sequence: CASSTHQGANYGYTF.

This chain joins TRBV3-1 (or the pseudogene TRBV3-2) and TRBJ1-2; D remains ambiguous. Germline V gene lookup returns CDR1 LGHDT and CDR2 YNNKEL (reference sequence). Between the trimmed V and J ends, which lost 6 bases and 8 bases, there was a span of 10 bases. This CDR3 is built from 11 residues. This CDR3 is CASRARGGYTF. CDR3 coding DNA: TGTGCCAGCAGGGCCAGAGGGGGCTACACCTTC.

The chain couples TRBV6-1 to TRBJ1-2; 7 bases map to TRBD1. The CDR3 is made up of 15 amino acids. V dropped 2 bases and J dropped 8; count of bases not matched to a gene: 11. Germline loops: CDR1 MNHNS, CDR2 SASEGT. The CDR3 region is CASSEYYRGEEGYTF. The CDR3 DNA reads as TGTGCCAGCAGTGAATACTACAGGGGAGAAGAAGGCTACACCTTC.

This rearrangement joins TRBV15 to TRBJ2-7, with 8 nucleotides matching TRBD1. This CDR3 region has 13 residues. Trimming took 1 base from V and 7 from J; bases not matched to a gene: 3. In germline, CDR1 is LNHNV, CDR2 YYDKDF (reference sequence). Here the CDR3 DNA reads TGTGCCACCAGCAGAGTGACAGGGGAGGAGCAGTACGTC. Protein sequence: CATSRVTGEEQYV.

This clone occurred once. The J gene is TRBJ1-5, the V gene TRBV19; TRBD1 matches 7 bases. This CDR3 is built from 16 residues. V lost 6 bases and J lost 2; bases outside the gene matches: 10. Germline lookup yields CDR1 LNHDA and CDR2 SQIVND (reference sequence). The CDR3 reads CASRQGSRGRNQPQHF. The CDR3 nucleotides are TGTGCCAGTAGACAGGGGAGCCGGGGCCGCAATCAGCCCCAGCATTTT.

The V gene is TRBV5-1, the J gene TRBJ2-7; 12 nucleotides line up with TRBD1. Germline CDR1 SGHRS, CDR2 YFSETQ. Trimming at V came to 3 bases and at J to 7 bases, leaving 11 bases not matched to a gene. The CDR3 has 16 amino acids. The CDR3 spells CASSSGMGQGADEQYF. The CDR3 nucleotides read TGCGCCAGCAGCTCCGGGATGGGACAGGGGGCTGATGAGCAGTACTTC.

The V call is TRBV5-1, the J call TRBJ2-1, with TRBD2 matching 9 bases. The germline CDR1 and CDR2 sequences are SGHRS and YFSETQ. This CDR3 is 14 amino acids long. V shed 5 bases, J shed 2 bases, and the junction held 2 bases outside the gene matches. CDR3 bases: TGCGCCAGCAGGTTAGCGGGAGCCTACAATGAGCAGTTCTTC. This translates into CASRLAGAYNEQFF.

V gene TRBV3-1 (or the pseudogene TRBV3-2) combines with J gene TRBJ2-5; 10 bases line up with TRBD2. Germline V gives CDR1 LGHDT, CDR2 YNNKEL (reference sequence). The ends lost 4 bases at V and 6 bases at J; junction bases unmatched: 8. This CDR3 has 15 amino acids. The CDR3 region is CASSPSGGATKTQYF. Here the CDR3 DNA reads TGTGCCAGCAGCCCCAGCGGGGGGGCCACGAAGACCCAGTACTTC.

The CDR3 DNA reads TGTGCCAGCAGACCGAGGGGGAGCGGGGGACCCGGATACGAGCAGTACTTC. Amino acids: CASRPRGSGGPGYEQYF. The genes are TRBV27 and TRBJ2-7; 8 bases map to TRBD2. Germline CDR1 and CDR2: MNHEY and SMNVEV (reference sequence). CDR3 length: 17 residues. J was trimmed by 4 bases and V by 6 bases; bases with no gene match: 17.

The chain recombines TRBV27 with TRBJ2-7; TRBD1 matches 7 bases. Per germline, CDR1 MNHEY and CDR2 SMNVEV (reference sequence). The CDR3 is 14 amino acids. Unmatched junction bases numbered 6, after V lost 4 bases and J lost 3 bases. The CDR3 DNA follows: TGTGCCAGCAGTTCCGGGACAGCCCACTACGAGCAGTACTTC. This sequence encodes CASSSGTAHYEQYF.

This CDR3 is CASSREGLAGEGSNEQFF. As DNA, the CDR3 is TGCGCCAGCAGCCGGGAGGGACTAGCGGGAGAAGGGAGCAATGAGCAGTTCTTC. The rearrangement links TRBV5-1 to TRBJ2-1, with 14 bases lining up with TRBD2. The ends lost 4 bases at V and 6 bases at J; junction bases unmatched: 12. The CDR3 is made up of 18 amino acids. The germline V gene encodes CDR1 SGHRS and CDR2 YFSETQ.

J is TRBJ1-1 and V is TRBV7-9; 7 positions match TRBD1. Trimming cost V 5 bases and J 2 bases; bases outside gene matches: 5. The length of the CDR3 is 14 residues. Germline CDR1 and CDR2: SEHNR and FQNEAQ (reference sequence). CDR3 DNA sequence: TGTGCCAGCAGCCCAGGGGGTCAAAACACTGAAGCTTTCTTT. The encoded protein is CASSPGGQNTEAFF. Together with reference TRBV7-9 and TRBJ1-1, the CDR3 gives the full variable domain: DTGVSQNPRHKITKRGQNVTFRCDPISEHNRLYWYRQTLGQGPEFLTYFQNEAQLEKSRLLSDRFSAERPKGSFSTLEIQRTEQGDSAMYLCASSPGGQNTEAFFGQGTRLTVV.

The chain combines TRBV30 with TRBJ2-7; D is perhaps TRBD2 (5 bases). Germline-derived CDR1 and CDR2 are GTSNPN and SVGIG (reference sequence). With 0 bases removed from V and 3 bases from J, the gap between germline ends came to 6 bases. CDR3 length: 12 residues. CDR3 coding DNA: TGTGCCTGGAGTGTACGGGACTACGAGCAGTACTTC. Translated: CAWSVRDYEQYF.